One and the same sample provided the 13 T cell receptor beta chains below, sequenced in a study of cytomegalovirus exposure and HLA in healthy donors. The PCR had 60 Vbeta and 13 Jbeta primers. Sequencing used immunoSEQ multiplex PCR; TCRdb keeps in-frame clones, though not all of them. The profile shows about 120,000 clones, 75% to 90% of them singletons. Sample: PBMCs. These receptors all stem from a man aged 35 to 55 in good health and CMV-seronegative.

V usage is TRBV6-5 and J usage is TRBJ2-7; 11 positions agree with TRBD2. The length of the CDR3 is 16 residues. V shed 2 bases, J shed 1 base, and the junction held 4 bases outside the gene matches. The germline CDR1 and CDR2 sequences are MNHEY and SVGAGI. CDR3 DNA sequence: TGTGCCAGCAGTTACGGGGGGACTAGCGGTTCCTACGAGCAGTACTTC. It is translated as CASSYGGTSGSYEQYF.

This chain connects TRBV30 to TRBJ1-1, with unresolved D. CDR3 length: 13 amino acids. The V gene's germline CDR1 is GTSNPN and CDR2 SVGIG (reference sequence). Trimming pared 1 base from V and 1 base from J, leaving 7 bases between. CDR3 DNA: TGTGCCTGGAGTGGCAGGCAGAACACTGAAGCTTTCTTT. It translates to CAWSGRQNTEAFF. The full variable domain, completed using reference TRBV30 and TRBJ1-1, is SQTIHQWPATLVQPVGSPLSLECTVEGTSNPNLYWYRQAAGRGLQLLFYSVGIGQISSEVPQNLSASRPQDRQFILSSKKLLLSDSGFYLCAWSGRQNTEAFFGQGTRLTVV.

The gene calls are TRBV28 and TRBJ2-1, with 10 positions matching TRBD2. V trimming: 6 bases; J trimming: 7 bases; junction bases outside the gene matches: 12. Germline CDR1 reads MDHEN; CDR2 reads SYDVKM. This CDR3 is 16 amino acids long. CDR3 protein: CASSQVTSGTSNEQFF. CDR3 sequence (DNA): TGTGCCAGCAGCCAGGTTACTAGCGGGACCTCTAATGAGCAGTTCTTC.

This clone was recorded once. The gene calls are TRBV2 and TRBJ1-5; 9 bases match TRBD1. V lost 6 bases to trimming and J lost 1 base; unmatched junction nucleotides: 4. The CDR3 covers 15 residues. Germline lookup yields CDR1 SNHLY and CDR2 FYNNEI. In nucleotides, the CDR3 is TGTGCCAGCAGACCGGGACAGGGCAGCAATCAGCCCCAGCATTTT. Translated: CASRPGQGSNQPQHF.

The genes are TRBV6-5 and TRBJ2-3, with 7 bases aligning to TRBD2. From germline, CDR1 is MNHEY and CDR2 SVGAGI. Losses at the gene ends were 7 bases for V and 2 bases for J; bases not matched to a gene: 9. The CDR3 is 15 amino acids. Here the CDR3 reads CASMPGSGTTDTQYF. CDR3 nucleotide sequence: TGTGCCAGCATGCCCGGGAGCGGGACCACAGATACGCAGTATTTT.

The V call is TRBV7-2, the J call TRBJ1-3; D possibly corresponds to TRBD1 (5 bases). Germline V gives CDR1 SGHTA, CDR2 FQGNSA. V was trimmed by 8 bases and J by 0 bases, leaving 14 bases between them. The CDR3 is made up of 15 amino acids. The CDR3: CASGRGDFSGNTIYF. The CDR3 nucleotides are TGTGCCAGCGGACGAGGGGACTTCTCTGGAAACACCATATATTTT.

The chain couples TRBV10-3 to TRBJ1-1; D is unresolved. With 11 bases removed from V and 2 bases from J, the gap between germline ends came to 15 bases. The CDR3 length is 13 residues. Germline values: CDR1 ENHRY, CDR2 SYGVKD. CDR3 region: CASSRATNTEAFF. DNA for the CDR3: TGTGCCTCGTCGAGGGCGACAAACACTGAAGCTTTCTTT.

The chain couples TRBV5-6 to TRBJ1-2; possibly TRBD1 for D (5 bases). The germline CDR1 and CDR2 sequences are SGHDT and YYEEEE. The CDR3 extends over 13 amino acids. Deletions cut 0 bases from V and 5 bases from J, with 8 bases between. The CDR3 protein is CASSLEGRYGYTF. As DNA, the CDR3 is TGTGCCAGCAGCTTGGAGGGGAGGTATGGCTACACCTTC.

A few counts support this clone. The V and J genes are TRBV5-1 and TRBJ1-2; 11 bases agree with TRBD1. Germline CDR1 and CDR2: SGHRS and YFSETQ. This CDR3 contains 15 residues. The J segment lost 4 bases and the V segment lost 4 bases, leaving 6 bases of the junction unmatched. Written as DNA, the CDR3 is TGCGCCAGCAGCGATTTCGGGACAGGGGGCTATGGCTACACCTTC. Its translation: CASSDFGTGGYGYTF. Based on the CDR3 plus reference TRBV5-1 and TRBJ1-2, the full variable domain is KAGVTQTPRYLIKTRGQQVTLSCSPISGHRSVSWYQQTPGQGLQFLFEYFSETQRNKGNFPGRFSGRQFSNSRSEMNVSTLELGDSALYLCASSDFGTGGYGYTFGSGTRLTVV.

The genes are TRBV19 and TRBJ1-6, with TRBD1 matching 7 bases. The germline CDR1 and CDR2 sequences are LNHDA and SQIVND (reference sequence). This CDR3 is 15 amino acids long. Trimming took 5 bases from V and 6 from J; bases not matched to a gene: 7. The CDR3 region is CASSPAGGGNSPLHF. In nucleotides, the CDR3 is TGTGCCAGTAGTCCGGCAGGGGGAGGTAATTCACCCCTCCACTTT.

This clone was recorded only once. V gene TRBV4-1 combines with J gene TRBJ1-2; D gene ambiguous. CDR3 size: 15 residues. V dropped 2 bases and J dropped 2 bases, with 12 bases sitting between them. CDR1 and CDR2 (germline): MGHRA, YSYEKL. Here the CDR3 reads CASSQLELANYGYTF. DNA for the CDR3: TGCGCCAGCAGCCAATTGGAGCTGGCCAACTATGGCTACACCTTC.

V is TRBV27 and J is TRBJ2-2, with TRBD1 as a possible D gene (5 bases). V was shortened by 6 bases and J by 3 bases, with 14 bases between the two germline ends. There are 15 residues in the CDR3. Germline V gene lookup returns CDR1 MNHEY and CDR2 SMNVEV (reference sequence). The CDR3: CASSDPRDYTGELFF. DNA of the CDR3: TGTGCCAGCAGCGACCCCAGGGATTACACCGGGGAGCTGTTTTTT.

This chain joins TRBV5-1 and TRBJ1-4, with 7 bases lining up with TRBD1. After removal of 3 bases from V and 0 bases from J, the junction contained 5 bases not matched to a gene. Germline values: CDR1 SGHRS, CDR2 YFSETQ. The CDR3 spans 16 residues. The CDR3 DNA sequence: TGCGCCAGCAGCTGGGACAGCCATGCAACTAATGAAAAACTGTTTTTT. Translating it yields CASSWDSHATNEKLFF.